These T cell receptor beta chains were read from a single sample in a study of blood T cell repertoires in COVID-19. Measured with immunoSEQ multiplex PCR; TCRdb has only the in-frame clones, and not every one. The table has about 140,000 clones, roughly 80% seen once. Sequences were obtained from peripheral blood. The source is a man aged 50 or older with acute or convalescent COVID-19. Both conserved end residues are part of each CDR3. The D gene is left open where the match is weak. The size of a clone is reported for some rows only, either as once, few or many, or as a class for expanded clones.

clone size	D gene	V gene	J gene	CDR3 DNA	CDR3 protein
few	TRBD2	TRBV4-2	TRBJ2-1	TGTGCCAGCAGCCAAGTACTAGCGGGGGGAACCTACAATGAGCAGTTCTTC	CASSQVLAGGTYNEQFF
.	TRBD1	TRBV4-1	TRBJ1-3	TGCGCCAGCAGCCAAGTCTGGGGACAGGCCCGCTCTGGAAACACCATATATTTT	CASSQVWGQARSGNTIYF
.	.	TRBV6-5	TRBJ1-5	TGTGCCAGCATGCTGACGGGGTTTTTACAGCCCCAGCATTTT	CASMLTGFLQPQHF
.	TRBD2	TRBV7-9	TRBJ2-1	TGTGCCAGCAGTCCCTTAGCGGGGGGGAACAATGAGCAGTTCTTC	CASSPLAGGNNEQFF
.	.	TRBV5-1	TRBJ1-1	TGCGCCAGCAGTTGGGACATCAACACTGAAGCTTTCTTT	CASSWDINTEAFF
.	.	TRBV3-1/TRBV3-2	TRBJ2-6	TGTGCCAGCAGCCGCCGTGGGGGGTCTAGCTCTGGGGCCAACGTCCTGACTTTC	CASSRRGGSSSGANVLTF
.	TRBD2	TRBV11-2	TRBJ2-3	TGTGCCAGCAGCTTAGTAGCGGGGGGCACAGATACGCAGTATTTT	CASSLVAGGTDTQYF
.	TRBD1	TRBV23-1	TRBJ1-1	TGCGCCAGCAGTCAATCCGGGGACAGGGTAGTGGATAGCATGAACACTGAAGCTTTCTTT	CASSQSGDRVVDSMNTEAFF
.	TRBD1	TRBV3-1/TRBV3-2	TRBJ2-1	TGTGCCAGCAGCCAAGTCCAGGGGGCAGATGAGCAGTTCTTC	CASSQVQGADEQFF
.	TRBD1	TRBV5-1	TRBJ1-2	TGCGCCAGCAGCTTGGGGGACAGCACTAAAGGCTACACCTTC	CASSLGDSTKGYTF
few	TRBD1	TRBV30	TRBJ1-1	TGTGCCTGGAGTCCGGGACAGATGAACACTGAAGCTTTCTTT	CAWSPGQMNTEAFF
.	TRBD2	TRBV7-2	TRBJ2-3	TGTGCCAGCAGCTTAGGGTCGGGGAGGGTTACAGATACGCAGTATTTT	CASSLGSGRVTDTQYF
.	TRBD2	TRBV7-9	TRBJ2-5	TGTGCCAGCAGCGCAGCGGGGACGGGAGGTAGAGAGACCCAGTACTTC	CASSAAGTGGRETQYF
few	.	TRBV5-1	TRBJ1-2	TGCGCCAGCAGCTTTGTGGGGCCTCGTGAGGACTATGGCTACACCTTC	CASSFVGPREDYGYTF
few	.	TRBV11-3	TRBJ2-2	TGTGCCAGCAGCTTAGGACACGGCACCGGGGAGCTGTTTTTT	CASSLGHGTGELFF
.	.	TRBV4-1	TRBJ1-4	TGCGCCAGCAGCCAAGATCATGGCGCTGCGGGAGAAAAACTGTTTTTT	CASSQDHGAAGEKLFF